This T cell receptor (beta chain) was profiled in a study of blood T cell repertoires in COVID-19. Study as a whole: Samples taken during acute and convalescent COVID-19 were collected in the United States, Italy and Spain.

The germline CDR1 and CDR2 sequences are SGHNT and YYREEE (reference sequence). Trimming removed 4 bases from V and 9 bases from J; junction bases left unmatched: 21. The CDR3 length is 18 residues. Profiling relied on immunoSEQ multiplex PCR, and the TCRdb table lists in-frame clones only, not all of them. In the table there are about 100,000 clones, approximately 90% of which are singletons. This clonotype was sampled from a man aged 50 or older with active COVID-19. The chain combines TRBV5-4 with TRBJ2-4, with 8 bases lining up with TRBD1. Sequencing used peripheral blood. The CDR3 here is CASSVDRGPGNPSGIQYF. The CDR3 DNA reads as TGTGCCAGCAGCGTTGACAGGGGCCCTGGCAACCCAAGCGGCATTCAGTACTTC. Variable domain in full (rest from reference TRBV5-4 and TRBJ2-4): ETGVTQSPTHLIKTRGQQVTLRCSSQSGHNTVSWYQQALGQGPQFIFQYYREEENGRGNFPPRFSGLQFPNYSSELNVNALELDDSALYLCASSVDRGPGNPSGIQYFGAGTRLSVL.